This TCR beta chain was obtained from a study of T cell repertoires in cytomegalovirus infection. The CDR3 is 13 residues long. V was clipped by 0 bases and J by 7 bases, with 10 bases between them. Germline values: CDR1 DFQATT, CDR2 SNEGSKA (reference sequence). This clonotype was observed many times. One entry per CDR3 protein, called by TCRdb with MiXCR from the reads. The sample has about 76,000 distinct CDR3 sequences; roughly 3.5% are singletons. This clonotype originated in a human donor in good health (CMV status not recorded). Some clones in this sample may be carry-over from other donors' samples. V usage is TRBV20-1 and J usage is TRBJ2-1; perhaps TRBD2 as D (6 bases). Specimen: PBMCs. The DNA of the CDR3 is TGCAGTGCTAGAGATATCGGGGGAAATGAGCAGTTCTTC. Translating gives CSARDIGGNEQFF.